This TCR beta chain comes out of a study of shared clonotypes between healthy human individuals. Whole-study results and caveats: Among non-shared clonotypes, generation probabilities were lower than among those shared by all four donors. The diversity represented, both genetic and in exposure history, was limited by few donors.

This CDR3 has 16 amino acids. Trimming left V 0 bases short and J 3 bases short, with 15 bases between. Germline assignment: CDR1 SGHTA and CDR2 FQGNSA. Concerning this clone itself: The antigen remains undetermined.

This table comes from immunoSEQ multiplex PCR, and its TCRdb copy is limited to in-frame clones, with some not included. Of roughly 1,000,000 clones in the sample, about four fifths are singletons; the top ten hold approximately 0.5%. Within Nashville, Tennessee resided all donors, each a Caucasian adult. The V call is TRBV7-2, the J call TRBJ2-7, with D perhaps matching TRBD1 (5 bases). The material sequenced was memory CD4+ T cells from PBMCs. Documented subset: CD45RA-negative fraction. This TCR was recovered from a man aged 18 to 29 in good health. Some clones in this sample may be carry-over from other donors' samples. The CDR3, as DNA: TGTGCCAGCAGCTTAGCGCTTGTCGGGCAGGGCTACGAGCAGTACTTC. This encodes CASSLALVGQGYEQYF.